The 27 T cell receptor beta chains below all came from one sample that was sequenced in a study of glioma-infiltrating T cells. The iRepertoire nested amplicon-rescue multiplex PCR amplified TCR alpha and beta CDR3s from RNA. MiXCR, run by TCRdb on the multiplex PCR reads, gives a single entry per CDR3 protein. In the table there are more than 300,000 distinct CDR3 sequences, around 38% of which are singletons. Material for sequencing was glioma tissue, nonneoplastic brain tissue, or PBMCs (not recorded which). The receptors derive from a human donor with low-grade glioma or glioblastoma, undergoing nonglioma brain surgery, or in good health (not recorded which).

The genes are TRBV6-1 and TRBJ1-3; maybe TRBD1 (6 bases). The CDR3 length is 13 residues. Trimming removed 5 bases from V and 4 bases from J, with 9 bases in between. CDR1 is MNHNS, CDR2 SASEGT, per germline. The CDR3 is CASSYGGGNTIYF. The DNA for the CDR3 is TGTGCCAGCAGTTATGGGGGCGGAAACACCATATATTTT.

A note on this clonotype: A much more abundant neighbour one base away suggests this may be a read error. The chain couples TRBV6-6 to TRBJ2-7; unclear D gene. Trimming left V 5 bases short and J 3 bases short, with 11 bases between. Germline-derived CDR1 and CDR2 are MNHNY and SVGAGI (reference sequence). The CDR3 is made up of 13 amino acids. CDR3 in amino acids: CASSTRIGYEQYF. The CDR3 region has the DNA TGTGCCAGCAGTACCAGGATAGGCTACGAGCAGTACTTC.

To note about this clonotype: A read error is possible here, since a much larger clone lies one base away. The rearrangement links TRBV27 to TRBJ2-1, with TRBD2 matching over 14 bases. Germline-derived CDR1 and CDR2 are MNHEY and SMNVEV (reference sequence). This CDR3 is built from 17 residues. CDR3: CASSLTSGRASYNEQLF. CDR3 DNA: TGTGCCAGCAGTCTGACTAGCGGGAGGGCCTCCTACAATGAGCAGCTCTTC.

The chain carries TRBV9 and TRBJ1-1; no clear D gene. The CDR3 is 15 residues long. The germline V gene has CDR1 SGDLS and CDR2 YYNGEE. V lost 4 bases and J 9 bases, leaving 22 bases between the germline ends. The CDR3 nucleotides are TGTGCCAGCAGCTACCTAGTCAGTGAATACGCTAAAGCTTTCTTT. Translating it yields CASSYLVSEYAKAFF.

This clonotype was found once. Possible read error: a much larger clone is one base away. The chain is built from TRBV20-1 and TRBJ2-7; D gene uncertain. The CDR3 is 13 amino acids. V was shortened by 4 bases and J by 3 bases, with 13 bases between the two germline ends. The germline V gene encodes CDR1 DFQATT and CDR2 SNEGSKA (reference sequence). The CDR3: CSATCHNGYEQYF. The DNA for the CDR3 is TGCAGTGCTACCTGTCACAACGGCTACGAGCAGTACTTC.

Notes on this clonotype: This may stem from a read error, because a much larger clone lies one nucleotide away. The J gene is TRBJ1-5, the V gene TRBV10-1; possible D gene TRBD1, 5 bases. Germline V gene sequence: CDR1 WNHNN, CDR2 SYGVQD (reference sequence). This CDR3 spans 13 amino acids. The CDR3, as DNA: TGTGCCAGCATCCGGGGCCTAAATCAGCCCCAGCATTTT. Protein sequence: CASIRGLNQPQHF.

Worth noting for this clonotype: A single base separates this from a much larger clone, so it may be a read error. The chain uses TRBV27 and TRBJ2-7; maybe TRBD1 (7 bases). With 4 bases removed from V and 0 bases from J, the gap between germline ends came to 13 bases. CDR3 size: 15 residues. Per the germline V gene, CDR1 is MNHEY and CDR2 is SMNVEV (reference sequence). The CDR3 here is CASSSPGGCSYEQYF. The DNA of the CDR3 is TGTGCCAGCAGTTCTCCAGGGGGGTGCTCCTACGAGCAGTACTTC.

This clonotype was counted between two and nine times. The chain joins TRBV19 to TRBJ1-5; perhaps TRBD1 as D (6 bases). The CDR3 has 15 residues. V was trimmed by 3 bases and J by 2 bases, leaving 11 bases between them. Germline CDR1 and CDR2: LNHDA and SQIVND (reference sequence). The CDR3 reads CASSMVGAGNQPQHF. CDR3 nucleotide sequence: TGTGCCAGTAGTATGGTGGGGGCTGGCAATCAGCCCCAGCATTTT.

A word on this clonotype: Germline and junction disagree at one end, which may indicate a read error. The CDR3 loop reads CSAGRLNTEDFF. For the CDR3, the DNA is TGCAGTGCTGGAAGACTGAACACTGAAGATTTCTTT. This chain joins TRBV20-1 and TRBJ1-1; D is uncertain. The CDR3 has 12 residues. Germline CDR1 DFQATT, CDR2 SNEGSKA (reference sequence).

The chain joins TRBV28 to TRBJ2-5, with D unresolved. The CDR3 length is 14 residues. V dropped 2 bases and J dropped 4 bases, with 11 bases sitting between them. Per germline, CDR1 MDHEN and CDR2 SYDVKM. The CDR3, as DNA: TGTGCCAGCAGTTTAATGGTTTCACGAGAGACCCAGTACTTC. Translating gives CASSLMVSRETQYF.

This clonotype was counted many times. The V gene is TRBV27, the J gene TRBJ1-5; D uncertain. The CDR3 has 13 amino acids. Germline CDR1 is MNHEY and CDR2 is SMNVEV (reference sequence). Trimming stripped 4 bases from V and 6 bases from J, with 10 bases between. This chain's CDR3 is CASSSVQAQPQHF. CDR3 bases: TGTGCCAGCAGTTCGGTGCAGGCTCAGCCCCAGCATTTT.

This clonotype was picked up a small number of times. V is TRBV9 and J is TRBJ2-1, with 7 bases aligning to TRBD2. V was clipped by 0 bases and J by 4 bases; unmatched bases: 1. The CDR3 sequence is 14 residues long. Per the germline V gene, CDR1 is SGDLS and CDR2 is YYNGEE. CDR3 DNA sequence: TGTGCCAGCAGCGTAGGGGGGGGGTACAATGAGCAGTTCTTC. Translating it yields CASSVGGGYNEQFF.

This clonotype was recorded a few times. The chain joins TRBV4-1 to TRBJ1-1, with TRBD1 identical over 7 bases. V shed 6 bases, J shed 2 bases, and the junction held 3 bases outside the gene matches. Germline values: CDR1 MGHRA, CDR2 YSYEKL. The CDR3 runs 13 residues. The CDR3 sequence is CASRHRGNTEAFF. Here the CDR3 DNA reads TGCGCCAGCAGGCACAGGGGAAACACTGAAGCTTTCTTT.

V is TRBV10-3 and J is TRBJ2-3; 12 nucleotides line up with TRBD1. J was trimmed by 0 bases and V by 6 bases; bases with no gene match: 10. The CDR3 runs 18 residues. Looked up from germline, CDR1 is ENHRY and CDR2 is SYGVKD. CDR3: CAISEAGTGGTSTDTQYF. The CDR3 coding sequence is TGTGCCATCAGCGAGGCAGGGACAGGGGGCACTAGCACAGATACGCAGTATTTT.

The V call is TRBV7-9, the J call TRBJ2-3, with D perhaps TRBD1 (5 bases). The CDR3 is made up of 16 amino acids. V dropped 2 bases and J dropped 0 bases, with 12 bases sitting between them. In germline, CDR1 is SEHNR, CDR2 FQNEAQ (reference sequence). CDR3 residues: CASSLNGAGSTDTQYF. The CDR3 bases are TGTGCCAGCAGCTTAAATGGGGCCGGGAGCACAGATACGCAGTATTTT.

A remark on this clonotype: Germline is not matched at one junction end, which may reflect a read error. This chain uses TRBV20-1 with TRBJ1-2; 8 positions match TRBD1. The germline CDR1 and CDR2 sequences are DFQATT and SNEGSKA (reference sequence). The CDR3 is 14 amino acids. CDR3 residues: CGARRTGTNYGYTF. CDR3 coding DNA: TGCGGTGCTAGAAGGACAGGGACCAACTATGGCTACACCTTC.

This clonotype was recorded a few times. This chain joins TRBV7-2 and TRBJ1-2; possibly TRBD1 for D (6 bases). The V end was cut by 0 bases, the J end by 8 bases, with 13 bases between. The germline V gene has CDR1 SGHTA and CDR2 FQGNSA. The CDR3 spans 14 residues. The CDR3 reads CASSLAEAGAGYTF. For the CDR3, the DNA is TGTGCCAGCAGCTTAGCGGAGGCAGGGGCCGGCTACACCTTC.

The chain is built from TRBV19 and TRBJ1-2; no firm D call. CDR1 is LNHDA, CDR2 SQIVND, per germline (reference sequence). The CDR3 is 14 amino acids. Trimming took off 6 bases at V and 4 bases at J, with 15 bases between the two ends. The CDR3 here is CASSLGEEPYGYTF. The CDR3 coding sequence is TGTGCCAGTAGCCTCGGGGAGGAACCCTATGGCTACACCTTC.

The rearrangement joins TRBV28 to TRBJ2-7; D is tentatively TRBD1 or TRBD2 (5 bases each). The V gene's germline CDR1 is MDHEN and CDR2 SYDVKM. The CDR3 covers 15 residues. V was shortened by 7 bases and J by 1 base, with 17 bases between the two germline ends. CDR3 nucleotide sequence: TGTGCCAGCACCACGGGCCAGGGACCGTCCTACGAGCAGTACTTC. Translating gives CASTTGQGPSYEQYF.

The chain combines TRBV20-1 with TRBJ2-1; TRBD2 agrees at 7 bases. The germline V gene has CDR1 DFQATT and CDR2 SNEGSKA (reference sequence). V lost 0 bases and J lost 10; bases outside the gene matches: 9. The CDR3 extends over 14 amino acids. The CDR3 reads CSARDRASGYEQFF. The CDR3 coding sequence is TGCAGTGCTAGAGATAGGGCTAGCGGCTACGAGCAGTTCTTC.

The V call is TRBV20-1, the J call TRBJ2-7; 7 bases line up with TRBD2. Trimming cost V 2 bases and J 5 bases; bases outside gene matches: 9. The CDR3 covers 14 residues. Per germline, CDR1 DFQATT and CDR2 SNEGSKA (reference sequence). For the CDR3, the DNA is TGCAGTGCTAGACATCGGAGCGGGGATCACGAGCAGTACTTC. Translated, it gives CSARHRSGDHEQYF.

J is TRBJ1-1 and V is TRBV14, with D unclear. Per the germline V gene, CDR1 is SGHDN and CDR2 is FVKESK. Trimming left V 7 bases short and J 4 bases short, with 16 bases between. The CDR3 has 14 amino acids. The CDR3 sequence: CASILLTPGTEAFF. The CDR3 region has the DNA TGTGCCAGCATCCTCCTGACTCCGGGCACTGAAGCTTTCTTT.

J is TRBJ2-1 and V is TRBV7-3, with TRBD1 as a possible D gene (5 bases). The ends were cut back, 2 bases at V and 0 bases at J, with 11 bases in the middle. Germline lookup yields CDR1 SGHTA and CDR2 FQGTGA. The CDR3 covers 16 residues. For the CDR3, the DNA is TGTGCCAGCAGCTTACGACAGACCCTCTCCTACAATGAGCAGTTCTTC. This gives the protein CASSLRQTLSYNEQFF. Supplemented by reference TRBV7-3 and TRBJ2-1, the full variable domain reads GAGVSQTPSNKVTEKGKYVELRCDPISGHTALYWYRQSLGQGPEFLIYFQGTGAADDSGLPNDRFFAVRPEGSVSTLKIQRTERGDSAVYLCASSLRQTLSYNEQFFGPGTRLTVL.

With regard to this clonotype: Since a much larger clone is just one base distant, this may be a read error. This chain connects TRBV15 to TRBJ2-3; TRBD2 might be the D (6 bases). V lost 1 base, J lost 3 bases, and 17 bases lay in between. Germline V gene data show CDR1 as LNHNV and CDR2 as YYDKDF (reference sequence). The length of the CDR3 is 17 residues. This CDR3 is CATSRGSSESITDTQYF. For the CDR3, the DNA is TGTGCCACCAGCAGAGGTTCTAGCGAGAGTATTACAGATACGCAGTATTTT.

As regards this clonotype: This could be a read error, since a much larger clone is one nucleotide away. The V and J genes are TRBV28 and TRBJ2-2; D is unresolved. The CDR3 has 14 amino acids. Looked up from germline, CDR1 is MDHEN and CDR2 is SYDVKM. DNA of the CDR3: TGTGCCAGCAGTGCCGACGTGAACATCGGGGAGCTGTTTTTT. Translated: CASSADVNIGELFF.

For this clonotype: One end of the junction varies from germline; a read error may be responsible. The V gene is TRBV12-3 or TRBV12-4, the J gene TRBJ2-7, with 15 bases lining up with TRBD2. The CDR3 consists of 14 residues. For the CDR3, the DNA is TGTGCCAGCAGTCGGACTAGCGGGAGGGGTGAGCAGTGCTTC. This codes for CASSRTSGRGEQCF.

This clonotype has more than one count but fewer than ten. In DNA form, the CDR3 reads TGTGCCAGTAGCTCCCCGGGACCGCTTACAGATACGCAGTATTTT. Protein sequence: CASSSPGPLTDTQYF. The V gene is TRBV19, the J gene TRBJ2-3; the D gene could be TRBD1 or TRBD2 (5 bases each). Trimming left V 6 bases short and J 3 bases short, with 16 bases between. The CDR3 sequence is 15 residues long. The germline V gene has CDR1 LNHDA and CDR2 SQIVND (reference sequence). The whole variable domain, remainder taken from reference TRBV19 and TRBJ2-3, is DGGITQSPKYLFRKEGQNVTLSCEQNLNHDAMYWYRQDPGQGLRLIYYSQIVNDFQKGDIAEGYSVSREKKESFPLTVTSAQKNPTAFYLCASSSPGPLTDTQYFGPGTRLTVL.